This T cell receptor (beta chain) was sequenced during a study of molecular identifiers for immune sequencing clone quantification (dated by TCRdb to 2016 to 2018). Looking at the study overall: For a replicate experiment, the RNA from either 20,000 or 100,000 naive CD8 T cells was divided into five aliquots, and four of those aliquots went on to sequencing. The study was a methods study using CD8 T cells to benchmark molecular-identifier clustering-based TCR repertoire sequencing (MIDCIRS) and TCR RNA copy counting.

Libraries of naive CD8 T cells were generated from roughly 21,000 to 960,000 sorted cells, with 10%, 30% or 50% of the purified RNA used. Naive CD8 T cells were FACS-sorted as CD8+CD4-CCR7+CD45RA+ on a BD FACSAria II into RLT Plus buffer. Approximately nine TCR copies' worth of Jurkat RNA were spiked into roughly 17,000-1,100,000 naive CD8 T cell samples to test detection sensitivity. Enrichment of CD8 T cells was performed with RosetteSep CD8+ T Cell Enrichment Cocktail and Ficoll-Paque, after which ACK red cell lysis was carried out. This clonotype was recorded a few times. The antigen this receptor binds is unknown. Qualities for individual bases were not recorded, and no much larger clone is one base off. Overall study outcomes, separate from this receptor: Spiked-in Jurkat TCR RNA (roughly 10 copies' worth), which is not part of the donor repertoire, was contained in the naive libraries. Spiked-in Jurkat TCR RNA equal to a single cell's worth was reported to be detectable even within 1,100,000 naive CD8 T cells. About 2.9 recovered TCR RNA copies per cell were obtained by modeling, versus about 10 by digital PCR, implying a capture efficiency of 25% to 30%. Without barcode sub-clustering, chimeric consensus sequences inflated TCR diversity; chimeras reached as high as 47%. In CMV-specific effector cells, clones with more than 20 RNA copies contained over 98% of molecules, whereas in naive cells such clones contained under 1% of molecules. The sizes of highly expanded clones could end up underestimated when identical TCR molecules share a barcode.

The library was built by means of PCR. Instrument on record: Illumina HiSeq 4000. Bulk TCR libraries were generated as previously described, with the TCR primers listed in Table S5 used. The Qiagen AllPrep DNA/RNA kit was used to purify total RNA. Before analysis, reads from multiple sequencing runs of one library were combined. Per the source publication's procedure: Reads were retained only if an exact TCR constant sequence was present, and the retained reads were trimmed to 150 nt and grouped according to their 12-nt molecular barcodes. Reads within each barcode group were sub-clustered using a 15% Levenshtein threshold, and quality-weighted consensus sequences were constructed for each RNA molecule. Non-functional sequences were filtered out, along with any lower-count sequence sitting one edit away from another sequence. Based on a fit of two negative binomial distributions, barcode sub-clusters having less than 20% of the maximum read count were discarded. Using fastp trimming at Q25 and MiXCR clonotype assembly, TCRdb reanalyzed the public sequencing data and kept in-frame beta chains. Rows with a matching CDR3 protein are joined into one entry that keeps the most common DNA and genes. TCRdb's processing, not the authors' own work, is the source of the V and J calls. The sample profile shows about 640,000 distinct CDR3 sequences; approximately 20% of them were found once. In total, the top ten clones hold 0.85% to 0.9% of the sample.

V gives up 1 base and J gives up 0 bases, and the segment between their germline ends measures 16 bases. CDR1 and CDR2 were assigned from the germline V gene as SGHAT and FQNNGV. The CDR3, from cysteine to phenylalanine, totals 17 residues. Just the 51-base CDR3 DNA is kept, in frame starting at base 1. This sequence originates from a human donor in good health. Some libraries in this study had Jurkat cell RNA spiked in. Sequencing input: naive CD8+ T cells from blood, with Jurkat cell RNA spiked in. In light of the paper, this sample's cell subset or site label describes: FACS-sorted CD8+CD4-CCR7+CD45RA+ naive T cells. The chain is made from TRBV11-2 and TRBJ2-7; matching of 5 bases hints at TRBD2 as the D gene. The nucleotide sequence reads TGTGCCAGCAGCTTAGGATGGAGACTACAAGACTCCTACGAGCAGTACTTC. This codes for CASSLGWRLQDSYEQYF. Supplemented by the reference TRBV11-2 and TRBJ2-7 proteins around the CDR3, the complete variable domain is EAGVAQSPRYKIIEKRQSVAFWCNPISGHATLYWYQQILGQGPKLLIQFQNNGVVDDSQLPKDRFSAERLKGVDSTLKIQPAKLEDSAVYLCASSLGWRLQDSYEQYFGPGTRLTVT.